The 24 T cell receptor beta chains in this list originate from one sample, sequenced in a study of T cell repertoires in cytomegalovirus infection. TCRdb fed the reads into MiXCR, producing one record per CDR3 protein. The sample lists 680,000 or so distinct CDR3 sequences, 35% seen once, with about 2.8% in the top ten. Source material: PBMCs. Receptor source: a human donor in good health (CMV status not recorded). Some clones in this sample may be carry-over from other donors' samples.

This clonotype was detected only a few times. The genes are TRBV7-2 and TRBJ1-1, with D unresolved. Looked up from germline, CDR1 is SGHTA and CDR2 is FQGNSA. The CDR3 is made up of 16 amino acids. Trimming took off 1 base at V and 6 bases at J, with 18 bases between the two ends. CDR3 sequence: CASSLVYEWAPPEAFF. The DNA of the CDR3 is TGTGCCAGCAGCTTAGTATATGAGTGGGCTCCCCCTGAAGCTTTCTTT.

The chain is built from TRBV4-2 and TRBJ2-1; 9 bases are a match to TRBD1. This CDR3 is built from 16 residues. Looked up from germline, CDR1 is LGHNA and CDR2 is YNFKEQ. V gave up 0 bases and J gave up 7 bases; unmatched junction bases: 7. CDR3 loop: CASSQDPGQGWNEQFF. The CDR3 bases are TGTGCCAGCAGCCAAGACCCGGGACAGGGTTGGAATGAGCAGTTCTTC.

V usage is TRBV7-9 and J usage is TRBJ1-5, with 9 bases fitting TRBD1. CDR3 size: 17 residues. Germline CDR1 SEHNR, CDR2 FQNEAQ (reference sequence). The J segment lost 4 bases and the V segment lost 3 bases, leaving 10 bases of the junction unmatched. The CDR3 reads CASSFGQNDRGNQPQHF. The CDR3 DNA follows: TGTGCCAGCAGCTTTGGCCAGAACGACAGGGGGAATCAGCCCCAGCATTTT.

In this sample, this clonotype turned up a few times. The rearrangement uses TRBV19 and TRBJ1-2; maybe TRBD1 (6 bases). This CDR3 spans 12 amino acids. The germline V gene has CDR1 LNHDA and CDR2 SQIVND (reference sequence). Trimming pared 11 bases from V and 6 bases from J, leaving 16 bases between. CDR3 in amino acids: CASKGGKDGYTF. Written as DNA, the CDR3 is TGTGCCTCAAAGGGGGGGAAGGATGGCTACACCTTC. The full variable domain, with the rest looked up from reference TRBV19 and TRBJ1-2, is DGGITQSPKYLFRKEGQNVTLSCEQNLNHDAMYWYRQDPGQGLRLIYYSQIVNDFQKGDIAEGYSVSREKKESFPLTVTSAQKNPTAFYLCASKGGKDGYTFGSGTRLTVV.

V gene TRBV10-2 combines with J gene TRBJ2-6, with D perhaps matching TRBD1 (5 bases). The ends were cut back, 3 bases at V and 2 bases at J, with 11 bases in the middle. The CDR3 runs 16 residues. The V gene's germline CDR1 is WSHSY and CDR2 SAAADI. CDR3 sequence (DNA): TGCGCCAGCAGTGACAGGGTAAAAACTGGGGCCAACGTCCTGACTTTC. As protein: CASSDRVKTGANVLTF.

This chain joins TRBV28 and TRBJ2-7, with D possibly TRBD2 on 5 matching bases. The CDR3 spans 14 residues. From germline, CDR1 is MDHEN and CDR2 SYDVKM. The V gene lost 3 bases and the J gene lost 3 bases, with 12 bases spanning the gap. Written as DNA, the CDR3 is TGTGCCAGCAGTTTTAATGAGGGTGGCTACGAGCAGTACTTC. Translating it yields CASSFNEGGYEQYF.

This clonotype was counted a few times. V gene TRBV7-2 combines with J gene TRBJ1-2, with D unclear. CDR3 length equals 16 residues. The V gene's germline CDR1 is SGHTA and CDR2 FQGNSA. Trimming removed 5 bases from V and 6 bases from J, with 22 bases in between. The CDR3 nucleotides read TGTGCCAGCAGCACAAATGGGCGGGAACTACTGAATGGCTACACCTTC. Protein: CASSTNGRELLNGYTF.

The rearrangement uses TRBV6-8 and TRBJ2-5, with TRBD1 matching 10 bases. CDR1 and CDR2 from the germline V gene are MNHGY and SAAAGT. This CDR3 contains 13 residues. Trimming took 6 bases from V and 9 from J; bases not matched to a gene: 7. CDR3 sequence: CASRPGQGLSQYF. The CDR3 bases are TGTGCCAGCAGACCGGGACAGGGGCTTTCCCAGTACTTC.

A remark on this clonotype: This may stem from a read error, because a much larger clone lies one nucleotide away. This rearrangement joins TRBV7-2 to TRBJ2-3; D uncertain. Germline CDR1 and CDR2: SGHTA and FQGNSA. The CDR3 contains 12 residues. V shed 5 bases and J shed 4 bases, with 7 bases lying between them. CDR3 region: CASSTFSDTQYF. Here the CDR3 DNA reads TGTGCCAGCAGCACCTTTTCAGATACGCAGTATTTT. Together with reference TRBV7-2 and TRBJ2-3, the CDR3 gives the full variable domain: GAGVSQSPSNKVTEKGKDVELRCDPISGHTALYWYRQSLGQGLEFLIYFQGNSAPDKSGLPSDRFSAERTGGSVSTLTIQRTQQEDSAVYLCASSTFSDTQYFGPGTRLTVL.

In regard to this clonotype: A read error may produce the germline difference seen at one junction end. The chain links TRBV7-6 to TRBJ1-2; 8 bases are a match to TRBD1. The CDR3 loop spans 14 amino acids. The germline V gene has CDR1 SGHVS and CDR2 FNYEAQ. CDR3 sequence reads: CASSPWTGLEGYNF. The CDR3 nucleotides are TGTGCCAGCAGCCCGTGGACAGGGCTGGAAGGCTACAACTTC. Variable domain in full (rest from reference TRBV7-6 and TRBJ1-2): GAGVSQSPRYKVTKRGQDVALRCDPISGHVSLYWYRQALGQGPEFLTYFNYEAQQDKSGLPNDRFSAERPEGSISTLTIQRTEQRDSAMYRCASSPWTGLEGYNFGSGTRLTVV.

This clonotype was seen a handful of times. The DNA of the CDR3 is TGTGCCAGCAGCCCAGCGGTCTCTCTCTCCTACAATGAGCAGTTCTTC. Translated: CASSPAVSLSYNEQFF. This sequence joins TRBV14 and TRBJ2-1; possible D gene TRBD2, 5 bases. The V end was cut by 4 bases, the J end by 0 bases, with 13 bases between. The CDR3 covers 16 residues. Germline CDR1 is SGHDN and CDR2 is FVKESK.

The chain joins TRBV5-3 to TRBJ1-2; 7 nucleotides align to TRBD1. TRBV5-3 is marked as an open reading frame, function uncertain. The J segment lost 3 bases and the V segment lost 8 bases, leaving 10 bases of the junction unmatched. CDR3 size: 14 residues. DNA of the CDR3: TGTGCCAGCAGCGGCGCAGGACAGGACTATGGCTACACCTTC. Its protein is CASSGAGQDYGYTF.

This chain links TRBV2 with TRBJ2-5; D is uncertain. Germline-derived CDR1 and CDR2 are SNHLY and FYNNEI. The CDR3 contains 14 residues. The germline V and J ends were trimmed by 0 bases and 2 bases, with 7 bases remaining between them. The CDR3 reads CASSEARFQETQYF. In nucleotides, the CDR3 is TGTGCCAGCAGTGAAGCGCGGTTTCAAGAGACCCAGTACTTC.

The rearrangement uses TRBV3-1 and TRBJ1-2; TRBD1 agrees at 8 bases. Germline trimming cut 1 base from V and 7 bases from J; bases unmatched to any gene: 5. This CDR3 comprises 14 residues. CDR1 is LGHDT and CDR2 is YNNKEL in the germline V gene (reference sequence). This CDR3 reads CASSQGTGGGGYTF. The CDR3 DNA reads TGTGCCAGCAGCCAAGGAACAGGGGGGGGTGGCTACACCTTC.

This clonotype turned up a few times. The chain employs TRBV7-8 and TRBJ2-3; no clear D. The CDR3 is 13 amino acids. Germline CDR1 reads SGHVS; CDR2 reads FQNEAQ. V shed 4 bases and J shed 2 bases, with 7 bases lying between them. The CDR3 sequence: CASSWRHTDTQYF. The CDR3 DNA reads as TGTGCCAGCAGCTGGCGCCACACAGATACGCAGTATTTT.

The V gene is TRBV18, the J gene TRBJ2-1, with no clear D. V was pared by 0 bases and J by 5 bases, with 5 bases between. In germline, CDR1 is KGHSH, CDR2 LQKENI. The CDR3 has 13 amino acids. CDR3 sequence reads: CASSPPVDNEQFF. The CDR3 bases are TGTGCCAGCTCACCACCGGTGGACAATGAGCAGTTCTTC.

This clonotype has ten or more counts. The CDR3 DNA sequence: TGTGCCAGCAGCATCATAGGGTCCTCCTACGAGCAGTACTTC. Its protein is CASSIIGSSYEQYF. The rearrangement uses TRBV7-2 and TRBJ2-7, with D unresolved. CDR1 SGHTA and CDR2 FQGNSA come from the germline V gene. Trimming took 5 bases from V and 0 from J, leaving 11 bases between them. CDR3 length equals 14 residues.

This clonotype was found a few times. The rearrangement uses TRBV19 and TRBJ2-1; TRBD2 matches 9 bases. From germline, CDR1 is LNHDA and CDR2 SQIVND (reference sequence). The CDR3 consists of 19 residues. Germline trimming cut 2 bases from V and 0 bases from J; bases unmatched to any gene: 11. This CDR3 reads CASSIRQGSSGSSYNEQFF. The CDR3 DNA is TGTGCCAGTAGTATACGGCAGGGGAGTAGCGGGAGCTCCTACAATGAGCAGTTCTTC.

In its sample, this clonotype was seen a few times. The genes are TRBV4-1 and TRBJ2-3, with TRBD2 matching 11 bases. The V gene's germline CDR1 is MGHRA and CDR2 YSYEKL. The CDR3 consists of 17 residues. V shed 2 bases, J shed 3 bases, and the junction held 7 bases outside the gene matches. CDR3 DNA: TGCGCCAGCAGCCAAAGGGTAGCGGGGGGGCCGACAGATACGCAGTATTTT. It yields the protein CASSQRVAGGPTDTQYF.

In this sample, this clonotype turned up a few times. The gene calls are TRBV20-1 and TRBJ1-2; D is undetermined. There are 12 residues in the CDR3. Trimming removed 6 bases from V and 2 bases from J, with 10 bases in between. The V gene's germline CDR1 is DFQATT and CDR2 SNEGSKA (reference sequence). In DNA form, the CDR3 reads TGCAGTGCCCTGTTCGTGAACTATGGCTACACCTTC. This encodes CSALFVNYGYTF.

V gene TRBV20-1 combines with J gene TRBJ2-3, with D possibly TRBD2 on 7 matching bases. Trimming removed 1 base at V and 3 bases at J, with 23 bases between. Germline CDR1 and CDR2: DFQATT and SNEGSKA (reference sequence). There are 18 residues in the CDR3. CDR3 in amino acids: CSARAEVAGLRGTDTQYF. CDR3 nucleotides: TGCAGTGCTAGAGCGGAAGTAGCGGGCCTCAGGGGAACAGATACGCAGTATTTT.

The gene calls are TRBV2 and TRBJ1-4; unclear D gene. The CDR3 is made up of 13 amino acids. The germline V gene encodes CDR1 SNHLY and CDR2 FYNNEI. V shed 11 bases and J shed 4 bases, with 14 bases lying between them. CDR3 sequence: CAGGTSFNEKLFF. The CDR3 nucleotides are TGTGCCGGAGGAACAAGCTTTAATGAAAAACTGTTTTTT.

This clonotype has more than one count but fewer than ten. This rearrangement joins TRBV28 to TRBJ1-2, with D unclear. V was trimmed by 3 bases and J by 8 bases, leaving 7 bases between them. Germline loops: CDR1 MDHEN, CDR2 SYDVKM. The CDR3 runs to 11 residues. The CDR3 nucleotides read TGTGCCAGCAGTTTGGAGAAGGGCTACACCTTC. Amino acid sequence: CASSLEKGYTF.

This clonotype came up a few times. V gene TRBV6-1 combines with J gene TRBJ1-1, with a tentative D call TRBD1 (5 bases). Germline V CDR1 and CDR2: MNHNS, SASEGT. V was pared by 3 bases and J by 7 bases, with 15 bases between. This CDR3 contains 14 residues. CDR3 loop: CASSEDGTSYEAFF. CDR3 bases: TGTGCCAGCAGTGAGGACGGGACCTCATATGAAGCTTTCTTT.